This passage covers 27 T cell receptor delta chains from one sample sequenced in a study of gamma-delta chains in newborns, infants, children. TCRdb re-analyzed the reads via CATT. The repertoire holds 3,900 or so delta-chain clones, with less than 45% as singletons. The sequenced sample consisted of blood. The receptors derive from a child who received the measles vaccine.

This clone qualifies as medium-sized. Within the sample, other DNA sequences also encode this same CDR3. The chain joins TRDV1 to TRDJ2; D is uncertain. V was pared by 1 base and J by 0 bases, with 21 bases between. The CDR3 spans 20 residues. CDR1 is TSWWSYY, CDR2 QGS, per germline. This chain's CDR3 is CALGEHRVARRRALTAQLFF. Here the CDR3 DNA reads TGTGCTCTTGGGGAACATCGGGTAGCCCGCCGGCGGGCTTTGACAGCACAACTCTTCTTT.

In this sample, this clone turned up a few times. This chain links TRDV1 with TRDJ1; D is undetermined. The germline gives CDR1 TSWWSYY, CDR2 QGS. This CDR3 is 18 amino acids long. V was trimmed by 3 bases and J by 3 bases, leaving 23 bases between them. The CDR3 DNA sequence: TGTGCTCTTGGGGACCACTTGGCCCCCCATGCGGTGGCCGATAAACTCATCTTT. This gives the protein CALGDHLAPHAVADKLIF.

On this clone itself: Other DNA sequences in the same sample also yield this CDR3. The chain has TRDV1 and TRDJ1; 9 bases fit TRDD2. J lost 0 bases, V lost 2 bases, and 22 bases had no gene match. Germline CDR1 reads TSWWSYY; CDR2 reads QGS. CDR3 length equals 22 residues. The CDR3 sequence: CALGESPLFSFLRGIDTDKLIF. CDR3 sequence (DNA): TGTGCTCTTGGGGAATCCCCTCTATTTTCCTTCCTACGGGGGATTGACACCGATAAACTCATCTTT.

In its sample, this clone is large. This rearrangement joins TRDV1 to TRDJ1, with 9 bases matching TRDD3. Trimming removed 7 bases from V and 0 bases from J; junction bases left unmatched: 6. The CDR3 loop spans 15 amino acids. The germline CDR1 and CDR2 sequences are TSWWSYY and QGS. The CDR3 protein is CALEILGDYTDKLIF. In nucleotides, the CDR3 is TGTGCTCTTGAGATTCTGGGGGATTACACCGATAAACTCATCTTT.

On this clone itself: One base away lies a much larger clone, so this may be a sequencing read error. Other DNA sequences from this sample encode an identical CDR3 as well. The rearrangement links TRDV2 to TRDJ3; TRDD3 agrees at 13 bases. This CDR3 spans 23 amino acids. Germline CDR1 is GEAIGNYY and CDR2 is EKD. In DNA form, the CDR3 reads TGCGCCTGTGACACTTCCGCGTACTGGGGGATACGGGGAAGCTCCTGGGACACCCGACAGATGTTTTTC. It codes for CACDTSAYWGIRGSSWDTRQMFF.

CDR3 nucleotides: TGTGCTCTTGGGGAACTGGGATCGTTTCCCCCTCTTCCAACGTACTGGGGGTCGTACACCGATAAACTCATCTTT. Translation gives CALGELGSFPPLPTYWGSYTDKLIF. The genes are TRDV1 and TRDJ1; 8 bases fit TRDD3. The germline V gene encodes CDR1 TSWWSYY and CDR2 QGS. Unmatched junction bases numbered 30, after V lost 0 bases and J lost 0 bases. CDR3 length: 25 residues.

The chain links TRDV1 to TRDJ2, with D perhaps matching TRDD2 (8 bases). Trimming stripped 1 base from V and 3 bases from J, with 24 bases between. In germline, CDR1 is TSWWSYY, CDR2 QGS. This CDR3 spans 20 amino acids. CDR3 loop: CALGEPLFLRLWGMTAQLFF. CDR3 nucleotide sequence: TGTGCTCTTGGGGAACCCCTCTTCCTACGTCTATGGGGGATGACAGCACAACTCTTCTTT.

This rearrangement joins TRDV1 to TRDJ1; 11 bases map to TRDD3. V gave up 1 base and J gave up 6 bases; unmatched junction bases: 16. From germline, CDR1 is TSWWSYY and CDR2 QGS. The CDR3 totals 19 residues. The CDR3 DNA is TGTGCTCTTGGGGAACGTCGTAATTCCTGGGGGATACCCAGTTATAAACTCATCTTT. It specifies CALGERRNSWGIPSYKLIF.

To note about this clone: Just one base apart from a much larger clone, this may be a read error. V is TRDV2 and J is TRDJ1, with 13 bases identical to TRDD3. Germline-derived CDR1 and CDR2 are GEAIGNYY and EKD. The CDR3 totals 24 residues. The CDR3 spells CARDTVLATRRILGDTGYTDKLIF. CDR3 bases: TGTGCCCGTGACACCGTATTAGCGACGAGAAGAATACTGGGGGATACGGGGTACACCGATAAACTCATCTTT.

This clone was seen only a few times. The rearrangement links TRDV3 to TRDJ1, with D possibly being TRDD2 (5 bases). The CDR3 length is 16 residues. The germline V gene has CDR1 TVYSNPD and CDR2 GDNSRS (reference sequence). V was clipped by 4 bases and J by 1 base, with 22 bases between them. The CDR3 coding sequence is TGTGCCTCCGTTCTTCGGCCTTCTGCCTTCACCGATAAACTCATCTTT. This codes for CASVLRPSAFTDKLIF.

V and J are TRDV3 and TRDJ1, with 9 bases identical to TRDD3. Germline loops: CDR1 TVYSNPD, CDR2 GDNSRS (reference sequence). With 3 bases clipped from V and 0 bases from J, the junction kept 20 bases outside the gene matches. The CDR3 runs to 19 residues. The CDR3 sequence: CAFPLALVLGDPYTDKLIF. CDR3 sequence (DNA): TGTGCCTTCCCCTTGGCCCTTGTACTGGGGGACCCGTACACCGATAAACTCATCTTT.

This clone was seen more than once but under ten times. This chain connects TRDV1 to TRDJ1; TRDD3 agrees at 10 bases. Losses at the gene ends were 3 bases for V and 1 base for J; bases not matched to a gene: 29. Germline V gene sequence: CDR1 TSWWSYY, CDR2 QGS. The CDR3 runs 24 residues. CDR3 coding DNA: TGTGCTCTTGGGGACCCGGGGAGGGCTTTCCCACATTCTTTACTGGGGGATCCCACCGATAAACTCATCTTT. It encodes CALGDPGRAFPHSLLGDPTDKLIF.

This clone counts as medium-sized. The chain recombines TRAV29/DV5 with TRDJ1, with D possibly being TRDD2 (8 bases). The V and J ends lost 0 bases and 0 bases respectively, with 27 bases between them. Germline V CDR1 and CDR2: NSMFDY, ISSIKDK. This CDR3 spans 20 amino acids. The CDR3 is CAASENFLLLGALYTDKLIF. The DNA for the CDR3 is TGTGCAGCAAGCGAGAACTTCCTACTTCTGGGGGCTCTGTACACCGATAAACTCATCTTT. Full variable domain (outside the CDR3, taken from reference TRAV29/DV5 and TRDJ1): DQQVKQNSPSLSVQEGRISILNCDYTNSMFDYFLWYKKYPAEGPTFLISISSIKDKNEDGRFTVFLNKSAKHLSLHIVPSQPGDSAVYFCAASENFLLLGALYTDKLIFGKGTRVTVEP.

In the case of this clone: A far larger clone lies a single base away; this is likely a read error. Other DNA variants within this sample encode the same CDR3. The chain recombines TRDV1 with TRDJ3; 10 nucleotides align to TRDD3. This CDR3 has 25 amino acids. Trimming took 2 bases from V and 0 from J; bases not matched to a gene: 22. Germline CDR1 is TSWWSYY and CDR2 is QGS. CDR3 region: CALGERGTLHWGILQSSWDTRQMFF. The DNA of the CDR3 is TGTGCTCTTGGGGAAAGGGGCACCCTACATTGGGGGATACTTCAAAGCTCCTGGGACACCCGACAGATGTTTTTC.

In regard to this clone: One end of the junction fails to match germline, which may point to a read error. The chain is built from TRDV1 and TRDJ1; 8 nucleotides match TRDD3. Germline values: CDR1 TSWWSYY, CDR2 QGS. This CDR3 contains 20 residues. As DNA, the CDR3 is TGTGCTCTTAACCGGACGCCCTATCTCGTACTGGGGGTCCACACCGTTAAACTCATCTTT. Protein: CALNRTPYLVLGVHTVKLIF.

By share, this clone counts as medium-sized. This sample includes further DNA sequences coding for the same CDR3. The chain joins TRDV2 to TRDJ3, with 9 positions matching TRDD3. CDR3 size: 17 residues. V lost 1 base and J lost 1; bases outside the gene matches: 1. Looked up from germline, CDR1 is GEAIGNYY and CDR2 is EKD. The CDR3 bases are TGTGCCTGTGACACTACTGGGGGATCCTGGGACACCCGACAGATGTTTTTC. This codes for CACDTTGGSWDTRQMFF.

J is TRDJ1 and V is TRDV1; the match to TRDD3 covers 10 bases. This CDR3 is 24 amino acids long. The J segment lost 2 bases and the V segment lost 1 base, leaving 28 bases of the junction unmatched. The germline gives CDR1 TSWWSYY, CDR2 QGS. DNA of the CDR3: TGTGCTCTTGGGGAACCCGCGGCCTCCCTACGTCGTGGGGGATACCCGGGCCGGACCGATAAACTCATCTTT. Translation: CALGEPAASLRRGGYPGRTDKLIF.

By sample fraction, this clone is medium-sized. This chain connects TRDV1 to TRDJ1, with unresolved D. Trimming removed 1 base at V and 0 bases at J, with 12 bases between. Germline CDR1 is TSWWSYY and CDR2 is QGS. The CDR3 is 16 amino acids. The CDR3 protein is CALGERYPLYTDKLIF. The CDR3, as DNA: TGTGCTCTTGGGGAACGCTACCCCCTGTACACCGATAAACTCATCTTT.

This clone was observed a single time. The chain joins TRDV1 to TRDJ1; 9 bases are shared with TRDD3. V dropped 0 bases and J dropped 1; count of bases not matched to a gene: 12. CDR3 size: 19 residues. Germline CDR1 is TSWWSYY and CDR2 is QGS. The CDR3 sequence is CALGELPSGGYPTTDKLIF. In nucleotides, the CDR3 is TGTGCTCTTGGGGAACTCCCCTCCGGGGGATACCCTACCACCGATAAACTCATCTTT.

Concerning this clone: This could be a read error, since a much larger clone is one nucleotide away. The rearrangement links TRDV1 to TRDJ1, with TRDD3 identical over 8 bases. This CDR3 is 22 amino acids long. CDR1 is TSWWSYY, CDR2 QGS, per germline. After removal of 3 bases from V and 0 bases from J, the junction contained 24 bases not matched to a gene. CDR3 protein: CALGDPRHLSRDWGAYTDKLIF. For the CDR3, the DNA is TGTGCTCTTGGGGACCCCAGGCACCTATCCCGGGACTGGGGGGCATACACCGATAAACTCATCTTT.

Judged by abundance, this clone is medium-sized. The rearrangement uses TRDV1 and TRDJ1, with 10 positions matching TRDD3. This CDR3 is built from 21 residues. V trimming: 3 bases; J trimming: 1 base; junction bases outside the gene matches: 20. Germline V gene sequence: CDR1 TSWWSYY, CDR2 QGS. CDR3 residues: CALGDLFLPYWGMISTDKLIF. DNA for the CDR3: TGTGCTCTTGGGGACCTCTTCCTACCGTACTGGGGGATGATCAGCACCGATAAACTCATCTTT.

This clone appeared a few times. This chain uses TRDV2 with TRDJ3, with 12 positions matching TRDD3. This CDR3 region has 19 residues. V trimming: 1 base; J trimming: 2 bases; junction bases outside the gene matches: 5. Looked up from germline, CDR1 is GEAIGNYY and CDR2 is EKD. The CDR3 sequence: CACDTAGGYGTWDTRQMFF. CDR3 sequence (DNA): TGTGCCTGTGACACAGCTGGGGGATACGGTACCTGGGACACCCGACAGATGTTTTTC.

The CDR3 DNA reads TGTGCAGCAAGCGGCCCGGCACTAAATCCGGTGCTGGGGATACCCTCAGATAAACTCATCTTT. Protein sequence: CAASGPALNPVLGIPSDKLIF. The rearrangement uses TRAV29/DV5 and TRDJ1; 8 bases match TRDD3. Germline CDR1 and CDR2: NSMFDY and ISSIKDK. This CDR3 contains 21 residues. V dropped 0 bases and J dropped 5; count of bases not matched to a gene: 27.

This clone has only a few counts. V and J are TRDV1 and TRDJ1, with 7 positions matching TRDD3. The V and J ends lost 2 bases and 2 bases, in that order; junction bases with no gene match: 5. Germline CDR1 reads TSWWSYY; CDR2 reads QGS. CDR3 length: 15 residues. The CDR3 region is CALGEERGDTDKLIF. The CDR3, as DNA: TGTGCTCTTGGGGAAGAGCGGGGGGATACCGATAAACTCATCTTT.

This rearrangement joins TRDV1 to TRDJ1; TRDD2 matches at 9 bases. CDR3 size: 23 residues. The germline V gene encodes CDR1 TSWWSYY and CDR2 QGS. J gave up 5 bases and V 4 bases, and 32 bases lay outside the gene matches. The CDR3 DNA reads TGTGCTCTTGGGGCCCAAATTGGCCTTCCTACAATAGCTGTTTGGGGGGGGAAGGATAAACTCATCTTT. As protein: CALGAQIGLPTIAVWGGKDKLIF.

This clone was counted between two and nine times. The J gene is TRDJ1, the V gene TRDV1; D gene ambiguous. The germline V gene encodes CDR1 TSWWSYY and CDR2 QGS. V lost 5 bases to trimming and J lost 0 bases, with 25 bases between them. The CDR3 has 19 residues. CDR3 bases: TGTGCTCTTGGGTCCCGCTTTTCTCATCTCAGACGACACACCGATAAACTCATCTTT. Translated, it gives CALGSRFSHLRRHTDKLIF.

Remarks on this clone: A read error may account for a junction end that differs from germline. Within the sample, other DNA sequences also encode this same CDR3. This chain joins TRDV3 and TRDJ1, with 10 bases lining up with TRDD3. The germline CDR1 and CDR2 sequences are TVYSNPD and GDNSRS (reference sequence). The CDR3 spans 18 residues. The CDR3 nucleotides read TGTGCTTTTAGGACCGGTTACTGGGGGATCATGTACACCGATAAACTCATCTTT. Encoded protein: CAFRTGYWGIMYTDKLIF.